This TCR beta chain is drawn from a study of T cell responses to AZD1222 COVID-19 vaccine. The length of the CDR3 is 13 residues. Germline CDR1 is GTSNPN and CDR2 is SVGIG (reference sequence). J lost 4 bases, V lost 3 bases, and 3 bases had no gene match. Some clones are missing from TCRdb's copy, which holds only in-frame ones; the method was immunoSEQ multiplex PCR. The table lists about 120,000 clones, 75% to 90% of them singletons. General observations from the study: Females made up more of the donors, who were largely white British, and clonal diversity may have come out too low.

As concerns this clone: Its target is unknown.

J is TRBJ1-5 and V is TRBV30, with TRBD1 identical over 7 bases. The input for sequencing was peripheral blood, taken on day 0 of MenACWY control vaccination. This receptor was identified in an adult in good health. CDR3 bases: TGTGCCTGGAGGTCAGGGGGTAATCAGCCCCAGCATTTT. Translation gives CAWRSGGNQPQHF.